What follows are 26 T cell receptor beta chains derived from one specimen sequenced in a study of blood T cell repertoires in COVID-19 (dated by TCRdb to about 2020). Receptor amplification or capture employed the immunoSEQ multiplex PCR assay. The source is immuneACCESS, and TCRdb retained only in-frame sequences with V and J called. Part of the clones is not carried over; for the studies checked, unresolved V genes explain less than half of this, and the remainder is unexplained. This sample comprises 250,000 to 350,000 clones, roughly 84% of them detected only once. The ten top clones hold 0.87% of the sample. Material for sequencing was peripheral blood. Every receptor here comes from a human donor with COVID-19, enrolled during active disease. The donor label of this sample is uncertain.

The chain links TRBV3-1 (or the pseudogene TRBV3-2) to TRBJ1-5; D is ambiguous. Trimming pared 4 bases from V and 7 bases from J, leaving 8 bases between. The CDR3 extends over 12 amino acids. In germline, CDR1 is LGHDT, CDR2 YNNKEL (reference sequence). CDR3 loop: CASSLLSQPQHF. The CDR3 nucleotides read TGTGCCAGCAGCCTACTCTCCCAGCCCCAGCATTTT.

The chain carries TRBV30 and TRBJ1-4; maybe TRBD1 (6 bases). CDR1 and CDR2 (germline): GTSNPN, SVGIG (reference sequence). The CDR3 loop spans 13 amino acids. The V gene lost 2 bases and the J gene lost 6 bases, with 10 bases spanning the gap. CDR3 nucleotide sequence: TGTGCCTGGAGTCCACAGGGATATGAAAAACTGTTTTTT. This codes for CAWSPQGYEKLFF.

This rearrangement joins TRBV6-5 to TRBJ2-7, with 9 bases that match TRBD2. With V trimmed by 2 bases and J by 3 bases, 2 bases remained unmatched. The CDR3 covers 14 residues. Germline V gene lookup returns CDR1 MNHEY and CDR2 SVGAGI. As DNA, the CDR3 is TGTGCCAGCAGTTACAGGCGGGAGGGCTACGAGCAGTACTTC. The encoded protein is CASSYRREGYEQYF.

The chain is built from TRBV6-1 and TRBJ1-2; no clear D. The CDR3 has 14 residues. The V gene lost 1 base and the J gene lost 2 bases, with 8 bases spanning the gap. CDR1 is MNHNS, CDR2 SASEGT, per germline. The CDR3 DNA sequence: TGTGCCAGCAGTGAAGGCCGGTCCAACTATGGCTACACCTTC. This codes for CASSEGRSNYGYTF.

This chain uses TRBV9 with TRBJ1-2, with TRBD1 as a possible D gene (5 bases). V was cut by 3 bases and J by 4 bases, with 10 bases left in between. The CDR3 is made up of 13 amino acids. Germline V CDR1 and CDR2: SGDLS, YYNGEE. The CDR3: CASSATAGYGYTF. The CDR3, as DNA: TGTGCCAGCAGCGCGACAGCGGGCTATGGCTACACCTTC.

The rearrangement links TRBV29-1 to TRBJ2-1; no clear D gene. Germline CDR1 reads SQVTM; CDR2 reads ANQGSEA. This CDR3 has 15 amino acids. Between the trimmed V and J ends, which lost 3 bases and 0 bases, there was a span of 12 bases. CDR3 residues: CSVDSIRSSYNEQFF. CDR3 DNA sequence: TGCAGCGTTGATTCTATACGGAGCTCCTACAATGAGCAGTTCTTC.

This chain's CDR3 is CASREMGQVNTEAFF. The CDR3 DNA reads TGTGCCAGCAGGGAAATGGGACAGGTGAACACTGAAGCTTTCTTT. J is TRBJ1-1 and V is TRBV5-8; 8 nucleotides agree with TRBD1. J lost 0 bases, V lost 5 bases, and 6 bases had no gene match. CDR1 is SGHTS, CDR2 YDEGEE, per germline. This CDR3 is 15 amino acids long.

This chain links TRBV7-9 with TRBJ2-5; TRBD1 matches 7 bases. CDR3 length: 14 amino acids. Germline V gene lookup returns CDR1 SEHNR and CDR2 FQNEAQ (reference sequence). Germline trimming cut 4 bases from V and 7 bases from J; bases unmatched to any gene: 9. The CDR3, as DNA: TGTGCCAGCAGCTCAACGGGGACAGTGGGGACCCAGTACTTC. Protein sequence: CASSSTGTVGTQYF.

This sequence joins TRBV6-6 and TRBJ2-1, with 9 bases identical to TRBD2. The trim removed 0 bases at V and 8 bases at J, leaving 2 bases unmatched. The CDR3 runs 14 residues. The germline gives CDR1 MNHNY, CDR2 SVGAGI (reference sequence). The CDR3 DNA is TGTGCCAGCAGTTACTCGCGGGAGGGTTATGAGCAGTTCTTC. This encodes CASSYSREGYEQFF.

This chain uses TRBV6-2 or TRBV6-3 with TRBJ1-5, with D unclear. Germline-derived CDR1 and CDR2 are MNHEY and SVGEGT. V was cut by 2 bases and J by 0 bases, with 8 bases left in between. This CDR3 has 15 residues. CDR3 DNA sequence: TGTGCCAGCAGTTACCGGGGATTTAGCAATCAGCCCCAGCATTTT. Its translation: CASSYRGFSNQPQHF.

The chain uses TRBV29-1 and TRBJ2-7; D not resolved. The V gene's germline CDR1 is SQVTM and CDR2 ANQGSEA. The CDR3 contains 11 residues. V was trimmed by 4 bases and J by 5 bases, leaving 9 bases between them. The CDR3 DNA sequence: TGCAGCGTTGTTGGCTTTCACGAGCAGTACTTC. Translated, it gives CSVVGFHEQYF.

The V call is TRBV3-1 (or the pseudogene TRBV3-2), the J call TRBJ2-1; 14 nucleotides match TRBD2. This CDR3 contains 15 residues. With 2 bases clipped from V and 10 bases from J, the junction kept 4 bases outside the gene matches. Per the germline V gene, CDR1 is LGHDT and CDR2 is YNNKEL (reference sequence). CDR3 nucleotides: TGTGCCAGCAGCCAACGACTAGCGGGAGGGCGGGAGCAGTTCTTC. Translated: CASSQRLAGGREQFF.

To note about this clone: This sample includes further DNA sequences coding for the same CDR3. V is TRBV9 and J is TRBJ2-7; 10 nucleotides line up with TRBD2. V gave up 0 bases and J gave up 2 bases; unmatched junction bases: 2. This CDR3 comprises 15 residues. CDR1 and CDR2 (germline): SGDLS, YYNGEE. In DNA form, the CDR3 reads TGTGCCAGCAGCGTAGGTCTAGCGGGAGCCTACGAGCAGTACTTC. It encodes CASSVGLAGAYEQYF.

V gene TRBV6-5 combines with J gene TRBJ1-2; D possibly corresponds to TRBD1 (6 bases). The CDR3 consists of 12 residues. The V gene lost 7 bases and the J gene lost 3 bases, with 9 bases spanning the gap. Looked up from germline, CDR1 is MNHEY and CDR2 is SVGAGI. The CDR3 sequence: CASKRTDYGYTF. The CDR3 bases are TGTGCCAGCAAACGGACAGACTATGGCTACACCTTC.

Here the CDR3 DNA reads TGTGCCAGCAGCGTAGGCGGTCATTACACCTTC. Residues: CASSVGGHYTF. V is TRBV9 and J is TRBJ1-2; no firm D call. The CDR3 has 11 amino acids. V was trimmed by 0 bases and J by 11 bases, leaving 8 bases between them. CDR1 and CDR2 (germline): SGDLS, YYNGEE.

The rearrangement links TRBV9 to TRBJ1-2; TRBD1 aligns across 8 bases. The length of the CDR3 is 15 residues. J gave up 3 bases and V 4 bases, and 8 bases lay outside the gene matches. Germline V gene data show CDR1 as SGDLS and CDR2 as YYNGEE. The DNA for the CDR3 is TGTGCCAGCAGCCTTAGACAGGGGTTAGACTATGGCTACACCTTC. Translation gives CASSLRQGLDYGYTF.

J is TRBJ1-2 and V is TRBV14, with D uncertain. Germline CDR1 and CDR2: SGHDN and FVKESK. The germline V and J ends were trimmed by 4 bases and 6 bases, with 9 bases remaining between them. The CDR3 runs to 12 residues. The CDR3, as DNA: TGTGCCAGCAGCCCCCGAAGCGATGGCTACACCTTC. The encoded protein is CASSPRSDGYTF.

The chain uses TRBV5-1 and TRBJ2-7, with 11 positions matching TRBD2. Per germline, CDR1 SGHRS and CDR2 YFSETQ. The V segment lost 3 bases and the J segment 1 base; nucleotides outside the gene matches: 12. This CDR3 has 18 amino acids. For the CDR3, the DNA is TGCGCCAGCAGCTCCTCCGGGACTAGCGGAGTCACTTCCTACGAGCAGTACTTC. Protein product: CASSSSGTSGVTSYEQYF. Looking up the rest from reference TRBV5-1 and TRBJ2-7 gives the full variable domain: KAGVTQTPRYLIKTRGQQVTLSCSPISGHRSVSWYQQTPGQGLQFLFEYFSETQRNKGNFPGRFSGRQFSNSRSEMNVSTLELGDSALYLCASSSSGTSGVTSYEQYFGPGTRLTVT.

In DNA, the CDR3 is TGTGCCAGCAGTGCTCGGGGGACGGCTTCAACTAATGAAAAACTGTTTTTT. Protein sequence: CASSARGTASTNEKLFF. V is TRBV2 and J is TRBJ1-4, with TRBD1 as a possible D gene (5 bases). Germline V gene sequence: CDR1 SNHLY, CDR2 FYNNEI. The CDR3 runs to 17 residues. Trimming took off 4 bases at V and 0 bases at J, with 15 bases between the two ends.

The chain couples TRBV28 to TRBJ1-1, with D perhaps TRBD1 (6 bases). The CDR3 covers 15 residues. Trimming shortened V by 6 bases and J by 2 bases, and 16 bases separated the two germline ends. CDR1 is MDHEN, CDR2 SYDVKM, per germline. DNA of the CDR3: TGTGCCAGCAGACGCGAAGGGACACCCAACACTGAAGCTTTCTTT. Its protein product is CASRREGTPNTEAFF.

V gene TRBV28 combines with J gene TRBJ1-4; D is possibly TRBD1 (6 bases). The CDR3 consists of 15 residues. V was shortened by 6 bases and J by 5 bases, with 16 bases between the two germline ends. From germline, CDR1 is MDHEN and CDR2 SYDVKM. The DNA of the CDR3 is TGTGCCAGCAGCCCTGGGAACAGGGTAAATGAAAAACTGTTTTTT. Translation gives CASSPGNRVNEKLFF.

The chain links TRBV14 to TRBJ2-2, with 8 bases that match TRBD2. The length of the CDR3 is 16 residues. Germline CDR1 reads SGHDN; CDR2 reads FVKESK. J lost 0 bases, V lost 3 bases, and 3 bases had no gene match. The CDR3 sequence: CASSQASGPNTGELFF. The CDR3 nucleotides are TGTGCCAGCAGCCAGGCTAGCGGGCCGAACACCGGGGAGCTGTTTTTT.

The CDR3 sequence is CASSQTPGHQPQHF. The CDR3 DNA follows: TGTGCCAGTAGTCAGACCCCAGGGCATCAGCCCCAGCATTTT. The chain joins TRBV19 to TRBJ1-5; D is possibly TRBD1 (5 bases). Trimming shortened V by 5 bases and J by 5 bases, and 13 bases separated the two germline ends. There are 14 residues in the CDR3. Looked up from germline, CDR1 is LNHDA and CDR2 is SQIVND (reference sequence).

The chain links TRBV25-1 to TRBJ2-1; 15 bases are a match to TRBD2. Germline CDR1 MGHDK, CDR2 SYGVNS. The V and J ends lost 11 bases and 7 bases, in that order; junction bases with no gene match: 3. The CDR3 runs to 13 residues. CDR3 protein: CAAGLAGGNEQFF. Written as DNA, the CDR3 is TGTGCCGCGGGACTAGCGGGAGGAAATGAGCAGTTCTTC.

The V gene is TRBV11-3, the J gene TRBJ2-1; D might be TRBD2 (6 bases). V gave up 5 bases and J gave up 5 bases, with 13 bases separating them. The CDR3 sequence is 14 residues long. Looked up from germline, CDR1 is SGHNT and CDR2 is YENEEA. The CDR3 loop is CASSLEGYHNEQFF. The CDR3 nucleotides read TGTGCCAGCAGCCTGGAGGGCTACCACAATGAGCAGTTCTTC.

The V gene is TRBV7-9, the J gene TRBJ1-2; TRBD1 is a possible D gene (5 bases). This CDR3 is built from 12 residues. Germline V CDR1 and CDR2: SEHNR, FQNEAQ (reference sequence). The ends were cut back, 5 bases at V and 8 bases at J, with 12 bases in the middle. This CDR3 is CASSPPQGGYTF. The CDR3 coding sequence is TGTGCCAGCAGCCCCCCTCAGGGAGGCTACACCTTC. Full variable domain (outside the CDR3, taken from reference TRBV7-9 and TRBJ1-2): DTGVSQNPRHKITKRGQNVTFRCDPISEHNRLYWYRQTLGQGPEFLTYFQNEAQLEKSRLLSDRFSAERPKGSFSTLEIQRTEQGDSAMYLCASSPPQGGYTFGSGTRLTVV.